The 23 T cell receptor beta chains in this list originate from one sample, sequenced in a study of CD8 T cells in Susac syndrome. The RNA input was roughly 0.45 to 1 ug, and it was reverse transcribed with random hexamers. TCRdb fed the immunoSEQ multiplex PCR reads into MiXCR, producing one record per CDR3 protein. The sample contains approximately 120,000 distinct CDR3 sequences, around 94% of which appear only once. Sequencing was carried out using CD4+ T cells from PBMCs. These receptor sequences come from a human donor in good health.

The V call is TRBV10-3, the J call TRBJ2-7; 11 nucleotides match TRBD2. Germline values: CDR1 ENHRY, CDR2 SYGVKD. V shed 2 bases, J shed 3 bases, and the junction held 0 bases outside the gene matches. This CDR3 has 14 residues. The CDR3 sequence: CAISEGTSGYEQYF. CDR3 sequence (DNA): TGTGCCATCAGTGAGGGGACTAGCGGCTACGAGCAGTACTTC.

V gene TRBV20-1 combines with J gene TRBJ2-3, with unresolved D. Germline V gene sequence: CDR1 DFQATT, CDR2 SNEGSKA (reference sequence). The germline V and J ends were trimmed by 6 bases and 0 bases, with 16 bases remaining between them. The length of the CDR3 is 15 residues. The CDR3 loop reads CSATNSYSSTDTQYF. In DNA form, the CDR3 reads TGCAGTGCAACTAATAGTTACTCTAGCACAGATACGCAGTATTTT.

The chain couples TRBV29-1 to TRBJ2-3; D not resolved. Trimming left V 5 bases short and J 4 bases short, with 10 bases between. Looked up from germline, CDR1 is SQVTM and CDR2 is ANQGSEA. The CDR3 length is 12 residues. The CDR3 spells CSVNGYPDTQYF. In nucleotides, the CDR3 is TGCAGCGTTAATGGGTATCCAGATACGCAGTATTTT.

Here the CDR3 reads CASSASGRAGNEQFF. The CDR3, as DNA: TGTGCCAGTAGCGCTAGCGGGAGGGCCGGGAATGAGCAGTTCTTC. V gene TRBV19 combines with J gene TRBJ2-1; 12 bases align to TRBD2. J lost 7 bases, V lost 6 bases, and 7 bases had no gene match. CDR1 is LNHDA and CDR2 is SQIVND in the germline V gene (reference sequence). The length of the CDR3 is 15 residues.

The rearrangement links TRBV4-1 to TRBJ2-7; 7 bases line up with TRBD2. Germline CDR1 reads MGHRA; CDR2 reads YSYEKL. Trimming took 1 base from V and 1 from J; bases not matched to a gene: 4. This CDR3 is 15 amino acids long. The CDR3 is CASSQVAGESYEQYF. The DNA of the CDR3 is TGCGCCAGCAGCCAAGTCGCGGGAGAGTCCTACGAGCAGTACTTC.

The V and J genes are TRBV6-6 and TRBJ2-1; 10 bases align to TRBD1. This CDR3 is built from 16 residues. J lost 8 bases, V lost 4 bases, and 11 bases had no gene match. Looked up from germline, CDR1 is MNHNY and CDR2 is SVGAGI (reference sequence). CDR3 region: CASSSFGTGVSYEQFF. The CDR3 DNA follows: TGTGCCAGCAGTTCCTTCGGGACAGGGGTATCGTATGAGCAGTTCTTC.

The V call is TRBV10-2, the J call TRBJ2-1, with D uncertain. Trimming left V 2 bases short and J 8 bases short, with 10 bases between. Germline V gives CDR1 WSHSY, CDR2 SAAADI. The CDR3 consists of 13 residues. In DNA, the CDR3 is TGCGCCAGCAGTGAGGGTCCAACTGATGAGCAGTTCTTC. As protein: CASSEGPTDEQFF.

J is TRBJ1-4 and V is TRBV6-5, with D possibly being TRBD1 (5 bases). Germline V gene data show CDR1 as MNHEY and CDR2 as SVGAGI. This CDR3 spans 14 amino acids. Trimming removed 5 bases at V and 8 bases at J, with 15 bases between. The CDR3 DNA sequence: TGTGCCAGCAGTCCTCAGGGCGTGGGGGAAAAACTGTTTTTT. This gives the protein CASSPQGVGEKLFF.

The rearrangement joins TRBV20-1 to TRBJ2-1; D uncertain. V was cut by 3 bases and J by 8 bases, with 20 bases left in between. Germline V gene lookup returns CDR1 DFQATT and CDR2 SNEGSKA (reference sequence). The CDR3 covers 15 residues. The chain's CDR3 is CSASPSLSRSDEQFF. Here the CDR3 DNA reads TGCAGTGCTAGCCCCTCTCTCTCTCGATCGGATGAGCAGTTCTTC.

The chain links TRBV6-2 or TRBV6-3 to TRBJ2-7; no clear D gene. CDR3 size: 14 residues. Trimming removed 5 bases from V and 4 bases from J, with 15 bases in between. The germline gives CDR1 MNHEY, CDR2 SVGEGT. CDR3 region: CASSRASVWYEQYF. As DNA, the CDR3 is TGTGCCAGCAGTCGGGCGTCCGTTTGGTACGAGCAGTACTTC.

The chain carries TRBV6-5 and TRBJ2-3; 9 bases are a match to TRBD2. This CDR3 region has 16 residues. The germline CDR1 and CDR2 sequences are MNHEY and SVGAGI. J gave up 5 bases and V 0 bases, and 6 bases lay outside the gene matches. CDR3 sequence (DNA): TGTGCCAGCAGTTACTCCTTAGGAGCGGGAGGAGATACGCAGTATTTT. Translation gives CASSYSLGAGGDTQYF.

The chain employs TRBV9 and TRBJ1-2; tentatively, D is TRBD1 (5 bases). The CDR3 runs to 14 residues. The germline gives CDR1 SGDLS, CDR2 YYNGEE. V shed 1 base and J shed 2 bases, with 9 bases lying between them. CDR3 sequence (DNA): TGTGCCAGCAGCGTATCCAGGGTCAACTATGGCTACACCTTC. It codes for CASSVSRVNYGYTF.

The rearrangement uses TRBV5-1 and TRBJ2-7; D uncertain. Trimming took off 0 bases at V and 0 bases at J, with 7 bases between the two ends. The CDR3 runs to 14 residues. Looked up from germline, CDR1 is SGHRS and CDR2 is YFSETQ. The CDR3 coding sequence is TGCGCCAGCAGCTTGGATGGCAGCTCCTACGAGCAGTACTTC. Translating gives CASSLDGSSYEQYF.

The rearrangement links TRBV5-1 to TRBJ1-1; 8 bases are shared with TRBD1. V was clipped by 4 bases and J by 3 bases; unmatched bases: 8. The CDR3 runs to 15 residues. Per the germline V gene, CDR1 is SGHRS and CDR2 is YFSETQ. CDR3 region: CASSAGQGGHTEAFF. CDR3 sequence (DNA): TGCGCCAGCAGCGCCGGACAGGGAGGCCACACTGAAGCTTTCTTT. Supplemented by reference TRBV5-1 and TRBJ1-1, the full variable domain reads KAGVTQTPRYLIKTRGQQVTLSCSPISGHRSVSWYQQTPGQGLQFLFEYFSETQRNKGNFPGRFSGRQFSNSRSEMNVSTLELGDSALYLCASSAGQGGHTEAFFGQGTRLTVV.

The chain joins TRBV12-3 or TRBV12-4 to TRBJ2-5; TRBD2 matches at 8 bases. V was clipped by 5 bases and J by 5 bases; unmatched bases: 7. The CDR3 runs 14 residues. CDR3 sequence: CASSPRLARETQYF. As DNA, the CDR3 is TGTGCCAGCAGTCCCCGACTAGCGCGGGAGACCCAGTACTTC.

The V gene is TRBV27, the J gene TRBJ2-2; TRBD2 aligns across 10 bases. V was pared by 5 bases and J by 5 bases, with 5 bases of the junction left unmatched. CDR1 and CDR2 (germline): MNHEY, SMNVEV (reference sequence). The CDR3 sequence is 15 residues long. The CDR3, as DNA: TGTGCCAGCAGTCAACAACTAGCGGGGACCGGGGAGCTGTTTTTT. Protein sequence: CASSQQLAGTGELFF.

The chain recombines TRBV5-1 with TRBJ2-6; 9 positions agree with TRBD1. The V gene end was trimmed by 0 bases and the J gene end by 2 bases; junction bases not matched to a gene: 6. This CDR3 is built from 18 residues. CDR1 and CDR2 from the germline V gene are SGHRS and YFSETQ. The CDR3: CASSLEPGQGTGANVLTF. The CDR3 region has the DNA TGCGCCAGCAGCTTGGAGCCCGGACAGGGGACTGGGGCCAACGTCCTGACTTTC.

This clonotype was seen once. Here the CDR3 reads CASSENGLAGLLNTGELFF. CDR3 sequence (DNA): TGTGCCAGCAGTGAAAACGGGCTAGCGGGGCTCCTTAACACCGGGGAGCTGTTTTTT. This chain links TRBV6-1 with TRBJ2-2; TRBD2 matches at 9 bases. The germline V gene has CDR1 MNHNS and CDR2 SASEGT. V lost 2 bases, J lost 2 bases, and 12 bases stayed unmatched. This CDR3 is 19 amino acids long.

The chain carries TRBV5-6 and TRBJ1-1; a possible D gene is TRBD1 (5 bases). CDR1 is SGHDT, CDR2 YYEEEE, per germline. There are 14 residues in the CDR3. Deletions cut 2 bases from V and 7 bases from J, with 15 bases between. The CDR3 here is CASSLGRVDSEAFF. The CDR3, as DNA: TGTGCCAGCAGCTTAGGCAGGGTCGACAGTGAAGCTTTCTTT.

Regarding this clonotype: Sequence at one end of the junction differs from germline and may be a read error. The chain links TRBV7-9 to TRBJ2-1; D is undetermined. CDR1 is SEHNR and CDR2 is FQNEAQ in the germline V gene (reference sequence). The CDR3 is 13 amino acids. The chain's CDR3 is CASSSNSNNEQFF. The DNA for the CDR3 is TGTGCCAGCAGCTCCAACTCCAACAATGAGCAGTTCTTC.

The genes are TRBV3-1 and TRBJ1-6; tentatively, D is TRBD1 (6 bases). Between the trimmed V and J ends, which lost 1 base and 10 bases, there was a span of 11 bases. This CDR3 has 14 residues. Germline V gives CDR1 LGHDT, CDR2 YNNKEL (reference sequence). The CDR3 DNA follows: TGTGCCAGCAGCCAAGGGACAGAATCCTCACCCCTCCACTTT. Its protein product is CASSQGTESSPLHF. The variable domain in full, completed from reference TRBV3-1 and TRBJ1-6, reads DTAVSQTPKYLVTQMGNDKSIKCEQNLGHDTMYWYKQDSKKFLKIMFSYNNKELIINETVPNRFSPKSPDKAHLNLHINSLELGDSAVYFCASSQGTESSPLHFGNGTRLTVT.

V is TRBV19 and J is TRBJ2-1, with D possibly TRBD2 on 5 matching bases. V gave up 10 bases and J gave up 10 bases, with 11 bases separating them. The CDR3 sequence is 10 residues long. The germline gives CDR1 LNHDA, CDR2 SQIVND (reference sequence). CDR3 nucleotide sequence: TGTGCCACAGGCGGGCTGGAGCAGTTCTTC. Protein sequence: CATGGLEQFF.

This rearrangement joins TRBV10-3 to TRBJ1-5; D gene unclear. CDR1 is ENHRY, CDR2 SYGVKD, per germline. The CDR3 loop spans 13 amino acids. Trimming took 8 bases from V and 1 from J, leaving 9 bases between them. The CDR3 DNA reads TGTGCCATCGCTCTCCAGAGCAATCAGCCCCAGCATTTT. Translating it yields CAIALQSNQPQHF.